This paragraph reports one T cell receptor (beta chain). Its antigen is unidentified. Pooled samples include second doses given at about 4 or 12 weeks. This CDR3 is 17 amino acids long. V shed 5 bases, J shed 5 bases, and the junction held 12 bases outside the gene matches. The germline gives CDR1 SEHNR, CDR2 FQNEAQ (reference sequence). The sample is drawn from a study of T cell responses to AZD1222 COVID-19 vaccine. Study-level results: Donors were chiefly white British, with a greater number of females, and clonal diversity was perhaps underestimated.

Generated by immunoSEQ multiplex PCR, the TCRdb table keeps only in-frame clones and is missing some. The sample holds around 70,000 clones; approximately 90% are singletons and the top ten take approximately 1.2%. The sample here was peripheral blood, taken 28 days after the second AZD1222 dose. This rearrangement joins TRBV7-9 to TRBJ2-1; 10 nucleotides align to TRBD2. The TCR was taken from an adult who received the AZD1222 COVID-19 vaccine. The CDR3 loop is CASSPRGLAGADNEQFF. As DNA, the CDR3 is TGTGCCAGCAGCCCGAGGGGCCTAGCGGGAGCAGACAATGAGCAGTTCTTC.